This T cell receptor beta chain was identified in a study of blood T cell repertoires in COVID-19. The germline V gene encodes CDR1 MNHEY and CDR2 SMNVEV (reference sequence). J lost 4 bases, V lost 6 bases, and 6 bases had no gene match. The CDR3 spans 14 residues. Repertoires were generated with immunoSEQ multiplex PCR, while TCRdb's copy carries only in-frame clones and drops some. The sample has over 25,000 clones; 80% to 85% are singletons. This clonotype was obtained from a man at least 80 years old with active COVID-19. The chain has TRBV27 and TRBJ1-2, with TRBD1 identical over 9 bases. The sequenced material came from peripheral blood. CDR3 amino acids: CASSRDRDTYGYTF. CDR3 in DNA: TGTGCCAGCAGCCGGGACAGGGATACCTATGGCTACACCTTC.